The 5 T cell receptor beta chains below were found in one sample sequenced in a study of T cell repertoires in cytomegalovirus infection. For these TCRs, the target antigens are not known. MiXCR, run by TCRdb on the reads, gives a single entry per CDR3 protein. The sample includes some 220,000 distinct CDR3 sequences, roughly two fifths seen only once; the top ten take roughly three fifths. Sequencing used CD8+ T cells from cultured PBMCs, obtained from culture after CMV antigen stimulation. These receptors came from a human donor in good health (CMV status not recorded). Some clones in this sample may be carry-over from other donors' samples.

V is TRBV5-4 and J is TRBJ1-2; the D is unclear. CDR1 is SGHNT and CDR2 is YYREEE in the germline V gene (reference sequence). The CDR3 is made up of 14 amino acids. V was trimmed by 2 bases and J by 4 bases, leaving 12 bases between them. For the CDR3, the DNA is TGTGCCAGCAGCTTCTATCCCTCCGCCTATGGCTACACCTTC. Protein product: CASSFYPSAYGYTF. The entire variable domain, with the rest obtained from reference TRBV5-4 and TRBJ1-2, is as follows: ETGVTQSPTHLIKTRGQQVTLRCSSQSGHNTVSWYQQALGQGPQFIFQYYREEENGRGNFPPRFSGLQFPNYSSELNVNALELDDSALYLCASSFYPSAYGYTFGSGTRLTVV.

This clonotype showed up many times. The chain links TRBV11-2 to TRBJ2-3; 10 bases align to TRBD2. J gave up 4 bases and V 1 base, and 5 bases lay outside the gene matches. Germline values: CDR1 SGHAT, CDR2 FQNNGV. CDR3 length: 16 residues. The CDR3 DNA sequence: TGTGCCAGCAGCTTAGTAGCGGGAGGAGGGGCAGATACGCAGTATTTT. Protein: CASSLVAGGGADTQYF.

This clonotype appeared a few times. This rearrangement joins TRBV7-8 to TRBJ2-1; a possible D gene is TRBD2 (5 bases). V was pared by 6 bases and J by 8 bases, with 17 bases between. The CDR3 is 14 residues long. Looked up from germline, CDR1 is SGHVS and CDR2 is FQNEAQ. The CDR3 coding sequence is TGTGCCAGCAGTCCCGGGCCCGGGGTCGATGAGCAGTTCTTC. Translating it yields CASSPGPGVDEQFF.

The chain couples TRBV29-1 to TRBJ2-1; 10 bases fit TRBD2. Germline CDR1 reads SQVTM; CDR2 reads ANQGSEA. The length of the CDR3 is 13 residues. Unmatched junction bases numbered 6, after V lost 5 bases and J lost 8 bases. The CDR3 reads CSVYSGGAYEQFF. CDR3 sequence (DNA): TGCAGCGTTTACAGCGGGGGGGCTTATGAGCAGTTCTTC.

This clonotype has only a few counts. J is TRBJ2-1 and V is TRBV12-5; possibly TRBD2 for D (5 bases). Per germline, CDR1 LGHNT and CDR2 FRNRAP. This CDR3 is 15 amino acids long. Trimming shortened V by 5 bases and J by 4 bases, and 15 bases separated the two germline ends. The CDR3 DNA reads as TGTGCTAGTGGTCAACTTGCGGGTGGGTACAATGAGCAGTTCTTC. It codes for CASGQLAGGYNEQFF.